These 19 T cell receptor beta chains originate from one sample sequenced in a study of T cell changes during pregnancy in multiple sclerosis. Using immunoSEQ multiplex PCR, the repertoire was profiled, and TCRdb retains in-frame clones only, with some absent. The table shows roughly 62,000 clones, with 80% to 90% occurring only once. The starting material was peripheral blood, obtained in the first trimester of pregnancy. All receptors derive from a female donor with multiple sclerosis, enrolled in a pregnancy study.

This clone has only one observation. CDR3 in amino acids: CASSVVRGSGANVLTF. The CDR3 DNA reads as TGTGCCAGCAGCGTCGTTAGGGGCTCAGGGGCCAACGTCCTGACTTTC. V gene TRBV9 combines with J gene TRBJ2-6; D might be TRBD1 (5 bases). In germline, CDR1 is SGDLS, CDR2 YYNGEE. V gave up 2 bases and J gave up 4 bases, with 13 bases separating them. The CDR3 extends over 16 amino acids.

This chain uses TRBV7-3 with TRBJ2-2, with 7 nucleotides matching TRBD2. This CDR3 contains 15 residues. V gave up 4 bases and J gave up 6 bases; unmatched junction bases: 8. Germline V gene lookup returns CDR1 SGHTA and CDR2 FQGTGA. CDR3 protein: CASSSMGGMSGELFF. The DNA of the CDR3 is TGTGCCAGCAGCTCTATGGGGGGGATGTCCGGGGAGCTGTTTTTT.

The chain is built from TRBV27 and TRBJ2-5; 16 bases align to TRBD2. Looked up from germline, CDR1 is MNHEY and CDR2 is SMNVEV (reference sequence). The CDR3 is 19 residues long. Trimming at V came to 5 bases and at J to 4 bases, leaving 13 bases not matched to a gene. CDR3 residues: CASSPGTSGGAVNGETQYF. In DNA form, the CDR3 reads TGTGCCAGCAGTCCGGGGACTAGCGGGGGGGCGGTCAACGGAGAGACCCAGTACTTC.

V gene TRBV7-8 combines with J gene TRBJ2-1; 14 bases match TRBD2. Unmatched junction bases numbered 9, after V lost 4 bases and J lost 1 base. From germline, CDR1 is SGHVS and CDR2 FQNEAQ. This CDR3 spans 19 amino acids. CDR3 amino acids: CASSYGLAGGLGSYNEQFF. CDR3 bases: TGTGCCAGCAGCTACGGACTAGCGGGAGGCCTGGGGTCCTACAATGAGCAGTTCTTC.

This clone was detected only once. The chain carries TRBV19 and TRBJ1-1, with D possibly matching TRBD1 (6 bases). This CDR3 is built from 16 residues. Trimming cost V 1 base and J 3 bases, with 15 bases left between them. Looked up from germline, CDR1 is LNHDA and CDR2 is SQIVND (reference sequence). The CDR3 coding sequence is TGTGCCAGTAGTATAGGATTTTTCAGGGGAGACACTGAAGCTTTCTTT. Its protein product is CASSIGFFRGDTEAFF.

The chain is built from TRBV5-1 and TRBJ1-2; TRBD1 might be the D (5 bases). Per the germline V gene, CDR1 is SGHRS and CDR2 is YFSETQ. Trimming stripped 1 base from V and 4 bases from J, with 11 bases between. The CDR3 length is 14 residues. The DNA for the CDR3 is TGCGCCAGCAGCTTGACGGACAAGGTCTATGGCTACACCTTC. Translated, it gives CASSLTDKVYGYTF.

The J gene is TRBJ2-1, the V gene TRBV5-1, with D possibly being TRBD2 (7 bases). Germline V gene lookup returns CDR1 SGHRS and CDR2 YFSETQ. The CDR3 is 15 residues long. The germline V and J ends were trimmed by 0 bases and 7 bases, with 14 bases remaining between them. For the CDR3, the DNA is TGCGCCAGCAGCTTGGGACAGGCCGGGAGGAATGAGCAGTTCTTC. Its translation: CASSLGQAGRNEQFF.

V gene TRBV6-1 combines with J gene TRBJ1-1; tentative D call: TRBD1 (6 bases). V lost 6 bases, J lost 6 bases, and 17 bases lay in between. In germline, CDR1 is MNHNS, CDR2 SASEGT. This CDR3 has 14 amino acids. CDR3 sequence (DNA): TGTGCCAGCAGGGAGGACAGCTTCATGGCTGAAGCTTTCTTT. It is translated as CASREDSFMAEAFF.

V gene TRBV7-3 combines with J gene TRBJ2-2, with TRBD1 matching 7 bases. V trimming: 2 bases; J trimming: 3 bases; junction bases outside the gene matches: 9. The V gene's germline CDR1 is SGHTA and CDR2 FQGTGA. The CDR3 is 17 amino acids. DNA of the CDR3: TGTGCCAGCAGCTTACCTGAGGGGGCTGAGGACACCGGGGAGCTGTTTTTT. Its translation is CASSLPEGAEDTGELFF.

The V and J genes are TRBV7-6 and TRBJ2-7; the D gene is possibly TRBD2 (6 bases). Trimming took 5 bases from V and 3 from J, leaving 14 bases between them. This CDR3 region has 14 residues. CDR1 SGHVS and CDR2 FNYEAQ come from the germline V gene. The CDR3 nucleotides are TGTGCCAGCAGCCGCCAGGAGGGAGTCTACGAGCAGTACTTC. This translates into CASSRQEGVYEQYF.

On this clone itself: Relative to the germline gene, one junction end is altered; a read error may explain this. The CDR3 loop reads CASSRETSTSGSF. CDR3 coding DNA: TGTGCCAGCAGCCGCGAGACTTCCACCTCCGGGTCGTTC. The chain couples TRBV7-2 to TRBJ2-7, with D uncertain. Germline CDR1 and CDR2: SGHTA and FQGNSA. The length of the CDR3 is 13 residues. Filled out from reference TRBV7-2 and TRBJ2-7, the complete variable domain reads GAGVSQSPSNKVTEKGKDVELRCDPISGHTALYWYRQSLGQGLEFLIYFQGNSAPDKSGLPSDRFSAERTGGSVSTLTIQRTQQEDSAVYLCASSRETSTSGSFGPGTRLTVT.

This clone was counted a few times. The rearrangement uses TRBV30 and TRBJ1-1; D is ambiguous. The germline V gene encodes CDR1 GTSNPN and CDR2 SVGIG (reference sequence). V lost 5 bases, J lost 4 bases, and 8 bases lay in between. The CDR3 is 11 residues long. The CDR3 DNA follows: TGTGCCTGGTCGCCCGGCACTGAAGCTTTCTTT. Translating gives CAWSPGTEAFF.

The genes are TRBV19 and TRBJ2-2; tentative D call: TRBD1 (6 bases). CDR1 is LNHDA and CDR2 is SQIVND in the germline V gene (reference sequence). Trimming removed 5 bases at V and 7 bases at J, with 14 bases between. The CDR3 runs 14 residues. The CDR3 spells CASSARGRNGELFF. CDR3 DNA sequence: TGTGCCAGTAGTGCCAGGGGTCGTAACGGGGAGCTGTTTTTT.

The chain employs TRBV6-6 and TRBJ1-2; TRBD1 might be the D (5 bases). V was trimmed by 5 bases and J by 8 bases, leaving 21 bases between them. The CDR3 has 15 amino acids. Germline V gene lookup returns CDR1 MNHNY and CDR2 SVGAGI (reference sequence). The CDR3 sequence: CASSPTDPSWGGYTF. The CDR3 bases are TGTGCCAGCAGTCCAACCGACCCCTCGTGGGGCGGCTACACCTTC.

CDR3 DNA: TGTGCCAGCTCCCGCGGGGCGGGATGGAATGAGCAGTTCTTC. Its protein product is CASSRGAGWNEQFF. This rearrangement joins TRBV18 to TRBJ2-1; TRBD2 might be the D (6 bases). From germline, CDR1 is KGHSH and CDR2 LQKENI. Trimming took 6 bases from V and 7 from J, leaving 16 bases between them. The length of the CDR3 is 14 residues.

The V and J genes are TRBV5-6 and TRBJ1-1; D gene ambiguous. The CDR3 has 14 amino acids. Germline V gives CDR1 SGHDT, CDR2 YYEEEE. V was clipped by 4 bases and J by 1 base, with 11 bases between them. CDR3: CASSHRGRNTEAFF. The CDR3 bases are TGTGCCAGCAGCCACCGCGGCCGGAACACTGAAGCTTTCTTT.

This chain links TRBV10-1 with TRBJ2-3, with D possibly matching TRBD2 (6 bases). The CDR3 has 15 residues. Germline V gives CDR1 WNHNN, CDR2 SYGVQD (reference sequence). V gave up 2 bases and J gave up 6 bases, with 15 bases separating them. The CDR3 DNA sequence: TGCGCCAGCAGTGAGGACCTGGCGGGATCGGATACGCAGTATTTT. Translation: CASSEDLAGSDTQYF.

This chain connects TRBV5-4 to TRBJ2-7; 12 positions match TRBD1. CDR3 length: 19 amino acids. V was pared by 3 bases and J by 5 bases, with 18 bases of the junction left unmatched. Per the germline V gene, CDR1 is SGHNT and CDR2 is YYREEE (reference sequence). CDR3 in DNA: TGTGCCAGCAGCTCCCCATCCGGGACAGGGGGCGATGGGTTCAACGAGCAGTACTTC. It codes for CASSSPSGTGGDGFNEQYF.

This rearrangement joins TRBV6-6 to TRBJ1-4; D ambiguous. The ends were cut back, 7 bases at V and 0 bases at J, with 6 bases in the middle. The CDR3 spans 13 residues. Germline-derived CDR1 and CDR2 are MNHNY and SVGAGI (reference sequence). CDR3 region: CASNPATNEKLFF. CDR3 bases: TGTGCCAGCAACCCAGCAACTAATGAAAAACTGTTTTTT.